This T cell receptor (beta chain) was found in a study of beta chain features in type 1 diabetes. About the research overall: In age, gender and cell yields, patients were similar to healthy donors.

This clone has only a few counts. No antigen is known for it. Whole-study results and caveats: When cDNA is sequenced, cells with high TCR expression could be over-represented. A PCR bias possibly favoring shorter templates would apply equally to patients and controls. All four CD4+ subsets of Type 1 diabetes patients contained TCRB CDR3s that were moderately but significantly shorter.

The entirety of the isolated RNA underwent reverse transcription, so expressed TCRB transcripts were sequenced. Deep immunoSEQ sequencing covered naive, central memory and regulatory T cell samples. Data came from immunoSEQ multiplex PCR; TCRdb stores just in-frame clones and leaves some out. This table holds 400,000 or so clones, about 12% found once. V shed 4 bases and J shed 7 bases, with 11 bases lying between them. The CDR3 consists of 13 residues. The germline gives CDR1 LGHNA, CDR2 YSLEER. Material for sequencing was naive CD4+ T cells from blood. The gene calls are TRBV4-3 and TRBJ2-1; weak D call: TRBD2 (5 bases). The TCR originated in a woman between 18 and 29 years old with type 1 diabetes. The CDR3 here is CASSLRGLNEQFF. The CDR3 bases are TGCGCCAGCAGCCTCAGAGGGTTGAATGAGCAGTTCTTC.